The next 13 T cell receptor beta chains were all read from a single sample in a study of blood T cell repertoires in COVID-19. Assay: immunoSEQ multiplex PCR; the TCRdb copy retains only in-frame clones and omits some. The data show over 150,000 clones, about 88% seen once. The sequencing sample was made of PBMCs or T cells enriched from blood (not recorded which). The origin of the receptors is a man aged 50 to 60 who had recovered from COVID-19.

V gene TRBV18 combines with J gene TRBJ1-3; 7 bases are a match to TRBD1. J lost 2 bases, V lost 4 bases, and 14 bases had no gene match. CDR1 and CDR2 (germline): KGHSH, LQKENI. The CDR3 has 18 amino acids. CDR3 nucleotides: TGTGCCAGCTCACTAGGAGTCCACAGGGGTCCCACTGGAAACACCATATATTTT. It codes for CASSLGVHRGPTGNTIYF.

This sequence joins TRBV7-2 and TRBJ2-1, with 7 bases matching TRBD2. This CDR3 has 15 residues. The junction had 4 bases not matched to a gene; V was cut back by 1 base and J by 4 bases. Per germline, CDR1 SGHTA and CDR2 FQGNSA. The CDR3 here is CASSLGTRSYNEQFF. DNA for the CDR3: TGTGCCAGCAGCTTAGGGACTAGGTCGTACAATGAGCAGTTCTTC.

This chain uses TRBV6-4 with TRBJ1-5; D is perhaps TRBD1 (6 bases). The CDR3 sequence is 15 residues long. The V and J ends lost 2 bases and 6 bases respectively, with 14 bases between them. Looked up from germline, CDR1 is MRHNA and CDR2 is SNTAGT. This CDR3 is CASSDPKGDGQPQHF. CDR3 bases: TGTGCCAGCAGTGACCCGAAGGGGGATGGTCAGCCCCAGCATTTT.

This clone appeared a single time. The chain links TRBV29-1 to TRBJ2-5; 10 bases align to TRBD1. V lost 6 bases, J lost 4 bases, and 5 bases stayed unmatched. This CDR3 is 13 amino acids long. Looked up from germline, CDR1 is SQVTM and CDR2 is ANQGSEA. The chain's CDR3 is CSVGQGTGETQYF. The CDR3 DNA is TGCAGCGTGGGACAGGGGACTGGAGAGACCCAGTACTTC. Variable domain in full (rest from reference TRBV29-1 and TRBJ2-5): SAVISQKPSRDICQRGTSLTIQCQVDSQVTMMFWYRQQPGQSLTLIATANQGSEATYESGFVIDKFPISRPNLTFSTLTVSNMSPEDSSIYLCSVGQGTGETQYFGPGTRLLVL.

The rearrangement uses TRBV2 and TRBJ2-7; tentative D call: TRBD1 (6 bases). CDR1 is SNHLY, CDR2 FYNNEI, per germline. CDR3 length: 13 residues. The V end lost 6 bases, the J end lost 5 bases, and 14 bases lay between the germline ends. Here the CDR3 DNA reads TGTGCCAGCAGAACCCTACAGGGCAACGAGCAGTACTTC. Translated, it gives CASRTLQGNEQYF.

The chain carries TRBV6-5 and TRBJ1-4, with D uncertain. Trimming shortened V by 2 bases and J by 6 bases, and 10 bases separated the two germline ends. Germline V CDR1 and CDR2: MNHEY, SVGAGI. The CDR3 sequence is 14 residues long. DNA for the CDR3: TGTGCCAGCAGTTACCGCAGGCGAGATGAAAAACTGTTTTTT. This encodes CASSYRRRDEKLFF.

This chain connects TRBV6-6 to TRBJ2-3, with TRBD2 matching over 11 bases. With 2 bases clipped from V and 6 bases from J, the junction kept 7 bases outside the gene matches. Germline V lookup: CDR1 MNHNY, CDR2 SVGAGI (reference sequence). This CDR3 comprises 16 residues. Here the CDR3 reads CASSYNPLAGGDTQYF. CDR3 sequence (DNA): TGTGCCAGCAGTTACAACCCCCTAGCGGGGGGTGATACGCAGTATTTT.

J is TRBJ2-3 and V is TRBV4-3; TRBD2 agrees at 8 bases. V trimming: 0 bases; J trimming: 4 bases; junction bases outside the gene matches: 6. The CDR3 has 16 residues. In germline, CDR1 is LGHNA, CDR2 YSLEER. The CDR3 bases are TGCGCCAGCAGCCAAGATCTCGGGGGGGGTGCAGATACGCAGTATTTT. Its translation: CASSQDLGGGADTQYF.

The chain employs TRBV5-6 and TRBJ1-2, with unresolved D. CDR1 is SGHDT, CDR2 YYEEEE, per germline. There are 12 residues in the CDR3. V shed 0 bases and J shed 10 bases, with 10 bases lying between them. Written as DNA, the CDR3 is TGTGCCAGCAGCTTGGCCGGACTTCTCTACACCTTC. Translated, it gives CASSLAGLLYTF.

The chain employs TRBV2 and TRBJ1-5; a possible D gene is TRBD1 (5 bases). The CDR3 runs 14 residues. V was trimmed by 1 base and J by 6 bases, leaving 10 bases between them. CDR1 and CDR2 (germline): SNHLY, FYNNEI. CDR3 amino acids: CASSEGAGFQPQHF. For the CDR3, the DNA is TGTGCCAGCAGTGAAGGGGCAGGGTTTCAGCCCCAGCATTTT.

CDR3 sequence: CASSPSSRKLNTEAFF. CDR3 sequence (DNA): TGTGCCAGCTCACCCTCAAGTCGTAAACTAAACACTGAAGCTTTCTTT. The rearrangement joins TRBV18 to TRBJ1-1; D gene unclear. The CDR3 extends over 16 amino acids. Trimming took 3 bases from V and 2 from J, leaving 16 bases between them. Germline CDR1 KGHSH, CDR2 LQKENI.

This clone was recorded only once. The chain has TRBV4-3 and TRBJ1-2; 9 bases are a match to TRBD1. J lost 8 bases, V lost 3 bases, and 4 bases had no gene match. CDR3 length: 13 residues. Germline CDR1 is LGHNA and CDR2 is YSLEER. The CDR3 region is CASSQGQGGGYTF. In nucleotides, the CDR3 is TGCGCCAGCAGCCAGGGACAGGGCGGCGGCTACACCTTC.

CDR3 region: CASSLFRGNQPQHF. CDR3 DNA sequence: TGTGCCAGCAGCTTGTTCAGGGGTAATCAGCCCCAGCATTTT. The gene calls are TRBV5-6 and TRBJ1-5; D might be TRBD1 (6 bases). This CDR3 has 14 residues. V gave up 1 base and J gave up 4 bases, with 9 bases separating them. The germline V gene encodes CDR1 SGHDT and CDR2 YYEEEE.